These 9 T cell receptor beta chains were all obtained from the same sample, sequenced in a study of T cell repertoires in cytomegalovirus infection. TCRdb reanalysed the reads using MiXCR and keeps one entry per CDR3 protein. The sample yields about 130,000 distinct CDR3 sequences, about 32% seen once. No antigen has been assigned to these receptors. The sequences come from CD8+ T cells from cultured PBMCs, collected from culture after CMV antigen stimulation. These receptors were obtained from a human donor in good health (CMV status not recorded). Some clones in this sample may be carry-over from other donors' samples.

This chain joins TRBV19 and TRBJ1-1; the D is unclear. The CDR3 extends over 13 amino acids. Trimming shortened V by 2 bases and J by 1 base, and 5 bases separated the two germline ends. CDR1 LNHDA and CDR2 SQIVND come from the germline V gene (reference sequence). CDR3 bases: TGTGCCAGTAGTATAAACGGGAACACTGAAGCTTTCTTT. It translates to CASSINGNTEAFF.

The table lists this clonotype with many counts. The chain is built from TRBV2 and TRBJ2-1; 11 bases are a match to TRBD2. This CDR3 has 16 amino acids. V shed 6 bases and J 3 bases; nucleotides not matched to a gene: 7. Germline V gives CDR1 SNHLY, CDR2 FYNNEI. The chain's CDR3 is CASSPSSGGFYNEQFF. The CDR3 DNA reads as TGTGCCAGCAGCCCCTCTAGCGGGGGGTTCTACAATGAGCAGTTCTTC.

The rearrangement links TRBV6-5 to TRBJ2-3; TRBD1 matches at 7 bases. Looked up from germline, CDR1 is MNHEY and CDR2 is SVGAGI. The J segment lost 2 bases and the V segment lost 11 bases, leaving 13 bases of the junction unmatched. This CDR3 spans 15 amino acids. CDR3 amino acids: CAVGFRDRVTDTQYF. The CDR3 DNA reads as TGTGCCGTTGGTTTTAGGGACAGAGTCACAGATACGCAGTATTTT.

This clonotype was observed at least ten times. The chain carries TRBV2 and TRBJ2-6; D gene uncertain. The CDR3 loop spans 14 amino acids. V was pared by 2 bases and J by 0 bases, with 2 bases between. From germline, CDR1 is SNHLY and CDR2 FYNNEI. The CDR3 spells CASSESSGANVLTF. The CDR3 DNA follows: TGTGCCAGCAGTGAAAGCTCTGGGGCCAACGTCCTGACTTTC.

The rearrangement links TRBV15 to TRBJ1-1; TRBD1 matches at 9 bases. V lost 3 bases, J lost 3 bases, and 2 bases stayed unmatched. Germline CDR1 is LNHNV and CDR2 is YYDKDF (reference sequence). CDR3 size: 14 residues. The CDR3 region has the DNA TGTGCCACCAGCAGGACAGGGGGGTACACTGAAGCTTTCTTT. Protein product: CATSRTGGYTEAFF.

In its sample, this clonotype was seen a few times. The chain links TRBV15 to TRBJ1-2, with D possibly being TRBD1 (6 bases). V gave up 0 bases and J gave up 4 bases, with 15 bases separating them. Germline CDR1 LNHNV, CDR2 YYDKDF (reference sequence). The CDR3 is 16 residues long. CDR3 nucleotide sequence: TGTGCCACCAGCAGAGATCTCGGGGGCGCGAGCTATGGCTACACCTTC. Amino acids: CATSRDLGGASYGYTF. The whole variable domain, remainder taken from reference TRBV15 and TRBJ1-2, is DAMVIQNPRYQVTQFGKPVTLSCSQTLNHNVMYWYQQKSSQAPKLLFHYYDKDFNNEADTPDNFQSRRPNTSFCFLDIRSPGLGDTAMYLCATSRDLGGASYGYTFGSGTRLTVV.

V is TRBV11-2 and J is TRBJ2-7; no firm D call. Germline V gene data show CDR1 as SGHAT and CDR2 as FQNNGV. V was clipped by 3 bases and J by 2 bases, with 11 bases between them. This CDR3 has 14 residues. The CDR3 region has the DNA TGTGCCAGCAGCTTCGGCAGTGCAGCCTACGAGCAGTACTTC. This encodes CASSFGSAAYEQYF.

V and J are TRBV19 and TRBJ1-2; 10 nucleotides align to TRBD1. The CDR3 covers 13 residues. J lost 8 bases, V lost 5 bases, and 5 bases had no gene match. Germline CDR1 reads LNHDA; CDR2 reads SQIVND (reference sequence). CDR3 in DNA: TGTGCCAGTAGTGCCGGGACAGGGGTCGGCTACACCTTC. The encoded protein is CASSAGTGVGYTF.

Concerning this clonotype: A read error may produce the germline difference seen at one junction end. The gene calls are TRBV4-3 and TRBJ1-2; D gene ambiguous. CDR1 is LGHNA and CDR2 is YSLEER in the germline V gene. The CDR3 sequence is 13 residues long. Written as DNA, the CDR3 is TGCGCCAGCAGCCCGTTCGACGGCTATAGCTACACCTTC. Its protein product is CASSPFDGYSYTF.